These T cell receptor beta chains were read from a single sample in a study of blood T cell repertoires in COVID-19. This table comes from immunoSEQ multiplex PCR, and its TCRdb copy is limited to in-frame clones, with some not included. The sample consists of about 180,000 clones, 75% to 90% of them appearing once. The sequencing sample was made of PBMCs or T cells enriched from blood (not recorded which). These receptors came from a woman between 35 and 50 years old with acute COVID-19. Both conserved end residues are part of each CDR3. The order of the fields is V gene, clone size, D gene, J gene, CDR3 protein, CDR3 DNA. A D gene is named only where the DNA matches it firmly. Clone size, where shown, is once, few, many, or a class for clones that have expanded.

TRBV7-9	NA	NA	TRBJ1-3	CASAPDRFAGNTIYF	TGTGCCAGCGCCCCCGACAGGTTCGCTGGAAACACCATATATTTT
TRBV7-3	NA	NA	TRBJ2-1	CASSQESNEQFF	TGTGCCAGCAGCCAGGAATCCAATGAGCAGTTCTTC
TRBV21-1	NA	NA	TRBJ2-1	CASTNPGGLAGSSYNEQFF	TGTGCCAGCACCAACCCCGGCGGACTAGCGGGAAGCTCCTACAATGAGCAGTTCTTC
TRBV6-1	NA	TRBD1	TRBJ1-3	CASSELQGVGGNTIYF	TGTGCCAGCAGTGAACTACAGGGGGTCGGAGGAAACACCATATATTTT
TRBV9	once	NA	TRBJ2-1	CASSATGDSYNEQFF	TGTGCCAGCAGCGCCACGGGAGACTCCTACAATGAGCAGTTCTTC
TRBV5-4	NA	TRBD1	TRBJ2-3	CASSLSDRGFPDTQYF	TGTGCCAGCAGCTTGTCGGACAGGGGTTTCCCAGATACGCAGTATTTT
TRBV10-3	NA	TRBD1	TRBJ2-1	CAISDAGGKNEQFF	TGTGCCATCAGTGATGCAGGGGGAAAGAATGAGCAGTTCTTC
TRBV2	once	TRBD2	TRBJ2-5	CASSGLAGGPTETQYF	TGTGCCAGCAGTGGACTAGCGGGAGGGCCTACAGAGACCCAGTACTTC
TRBV25-1	NA	TRBD2	TRBJ2-1	CASSGSGSSNEQFF	TGTGCCAGCAGTGGGAGCGGGAGTAGTAATGAGCAGTTCTTC
TRBV6-5	NA	NA	TRBJ1-3	CASRGPGNTIYF	TGTGCCAGCAGGGGCCCTGGAAACACCATATATTTT
TRBV5-1	NA	TRBD2	TRBJ2-7	CASSLVAGQEQYF	TGCGCCAGCAGCTTGGTAGCGGGTCAAGAGCAGTACTTC
TRBV6-5	NA	NA	TRBJ2-2	CASSYSTVSTGELFF	TGTGCCAGCAGTTACTCAACAGTGTCCACCGGGGAGCTGTTTTTT
TRBV12-5	NA	TRBD1	TRBJ2-3	CASGLVLGQRTDTQYF	TGTGCTAGTGGTTTGGTATTGGGACAGCGCACAGATACGCAGTATTTT
TRBV12-5	NA	NA	TRBJ2-3	CASGSFIVDTQYF	TGTGCTAGTGGCTCTTTCATAGTGGATACGCAGTATTTT
TRBV19	NA	TRBD1	TRBJ1-5	CASTKVGGNRGRDQPQHF	TGTGCCAGTACCAAAGTAGGGGGCAACAGGGGCCGGGATCAGCCCCAGCATTTT
TRBV28	NA	NA	TRBJ2-7	CASSDPSWQATYEQYF	TGTGCCAGCAGTGACCCCAGTTGGCAGGCCACCTACGAGCAGTACTTC
TRBV27	NA	NA	TRBJ1-5	CASSLTGRGDWDF	TGTGCCAGCAGTTTGACGGGTCGGGGGGACTGGGATTTT
TRBV14	NA	NA	TRBJ2-7	CASSQVRQGEQYF	TGTGCCAGCAGCCAAGTGAGGCAGGGAGAGCAGTACTTC
TRBV5-1	NA	NA	TRBJ2-5	CASSAIPGKETQYF	TGCGCCAGCAGTGCGATCCCGGGAAAAGAGACCCAGTACTTC